This T cell receptor beta chain was captured in a study of blood T cell repertoires in COVID-19. The CDR3 is 16 residues long. In germline, CDR1 is SGHKS, CDR2 YYEKEE (reference sequence). V dropped 2 bases and J dropped 0 bases, with 12 bases sitting between them. Clones were read by immunoSEQ multiplex PCR, and TCRdb kept only the in-frame ones, dropping some. Among 270,000 or so clones listed, more than 70% were seen once. The source of this sequence is a woman in her late teens or twenties with acute or convalescent COVID-19. The chain employs TRBV5-5 and TRBJ1-5; possible D gene TRBD1, 5 bases. The sequencing input was peripheral blood. CDR3 loop: CASSFSRAHSNQPQHF. The CDR3 nucleotides read TGTGCCAGCAGCTTTTCCAGGGCGCATAGCAATCAGCCCCAGCATTTT.